This TCR beta chain was recovered during a study of shared clonotypes between healthy human individuals. Assay execution took place at the deep level. Sequencing used immunoSEQ multiplex PCR; TCRdb keeps in-frame clones, though not all of them. The sample lists about 690,000 clones, roughly 88% occurring once. Germline V gene lookup returns CDR1 SQVTM and CDR2 ANQGSEA. This CDR3 is 11 amino acids long. This clone was seen more than once but under ten times. The sequence was collected from a man aged 18 to 35 in good health. Some clones in this sample may be carry-over from other donors' samples. The genes are TRBV29-1 and TRBJ1-1; maybe TRBD1 (5 bases). What was sequenced was memory CD8+ T cells from PBMCs. Indicated subset: CD45RO+ cells pooled with CCR7-negative TemRA cells. The DNA of the CDR3 is TGCGCATATCCGGGGGGCACTGAAGCTTTCTTT. Translation: CAYPGGTEAFF.